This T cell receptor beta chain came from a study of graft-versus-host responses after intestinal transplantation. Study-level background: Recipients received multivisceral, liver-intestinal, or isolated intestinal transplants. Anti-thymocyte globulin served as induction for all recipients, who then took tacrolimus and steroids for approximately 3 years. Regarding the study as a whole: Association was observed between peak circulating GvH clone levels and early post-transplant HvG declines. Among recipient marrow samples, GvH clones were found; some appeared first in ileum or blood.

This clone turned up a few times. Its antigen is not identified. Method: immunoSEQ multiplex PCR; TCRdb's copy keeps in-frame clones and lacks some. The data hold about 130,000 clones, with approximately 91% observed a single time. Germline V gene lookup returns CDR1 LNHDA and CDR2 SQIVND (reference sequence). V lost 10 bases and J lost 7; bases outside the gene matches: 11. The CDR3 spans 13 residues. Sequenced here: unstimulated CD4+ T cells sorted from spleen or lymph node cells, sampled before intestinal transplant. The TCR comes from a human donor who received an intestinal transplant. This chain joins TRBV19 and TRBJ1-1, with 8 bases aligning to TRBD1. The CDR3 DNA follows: TGTGCCACTAGACCGGGACAGGAGTTTGAAGCTTTCTTT. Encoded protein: CATRPGQEFEAFF. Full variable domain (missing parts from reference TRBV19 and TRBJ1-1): DGGITQSPKYLFRKEGQNVTLSCEQNLNHDAMYWYRQDPGQGLRLIYYSQIVNDFQKGDIAEGYSVSREKKESFPLTVTSAQKNPTAFYLCATRPGQEFEAFFGQGTRLTVV.